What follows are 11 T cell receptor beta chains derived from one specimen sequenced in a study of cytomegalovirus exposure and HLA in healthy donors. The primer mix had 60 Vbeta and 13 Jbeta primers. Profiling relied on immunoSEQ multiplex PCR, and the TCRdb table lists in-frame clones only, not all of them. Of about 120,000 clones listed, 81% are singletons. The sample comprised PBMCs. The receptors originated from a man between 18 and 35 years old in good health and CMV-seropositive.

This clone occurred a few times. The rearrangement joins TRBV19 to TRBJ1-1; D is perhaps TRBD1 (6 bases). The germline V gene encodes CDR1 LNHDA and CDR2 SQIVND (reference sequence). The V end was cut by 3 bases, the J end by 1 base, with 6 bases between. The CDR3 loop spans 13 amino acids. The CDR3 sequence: CASSMGANTEAFF. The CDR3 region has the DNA TGTGCCAGTAGTATGGGGGCGAACACTGAAGCTTTCTTT. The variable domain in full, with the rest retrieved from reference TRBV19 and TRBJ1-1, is DGGITQSPKYLFRKEGQNVTLSCEQNLNHDAMYWYRQDPGQGLRLIYYSQIVNDFQKGDIAEGYSVSREKKESFPLTVTSAQKNPTAFYLCASSMGANTEAFFGQGTRLTVV.

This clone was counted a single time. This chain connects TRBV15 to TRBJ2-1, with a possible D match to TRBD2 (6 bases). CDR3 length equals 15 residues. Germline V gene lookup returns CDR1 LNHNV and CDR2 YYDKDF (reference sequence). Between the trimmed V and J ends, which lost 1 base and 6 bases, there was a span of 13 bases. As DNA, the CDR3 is TGTGCCACCAGCAGAGTAGGGACTTGGCGCAATGAGCAGTTCTTC. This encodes CATSRVGTWRNEQFF.

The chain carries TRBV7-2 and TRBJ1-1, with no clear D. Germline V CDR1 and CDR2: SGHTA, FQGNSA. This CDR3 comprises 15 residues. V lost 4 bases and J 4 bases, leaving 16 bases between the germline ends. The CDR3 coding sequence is TGTGCCAGCAGCTCAGCCTTTCGACAACCCACTGAAGCTTTCTTT. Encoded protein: CASSSAFRQPTEAFF. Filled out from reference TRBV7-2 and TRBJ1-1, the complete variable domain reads GAGVSQSPSNKVTEKGKDVELRCDPISGHTALYWYRQSLGQGLEFLIYFQGNSAPDKSGLPSDRFSAERTGGSVSTLTIQRTQQEDSAVYLCASSSAFRQPTEAFFGQGTRLTVV.

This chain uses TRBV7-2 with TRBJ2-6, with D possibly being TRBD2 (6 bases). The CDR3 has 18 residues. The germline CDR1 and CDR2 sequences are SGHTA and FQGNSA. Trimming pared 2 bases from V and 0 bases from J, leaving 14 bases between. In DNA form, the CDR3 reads TGTGCCAGCAGCTTATCTGCGGGACCAGTCTCTGGGGCCAACGTCCTGACTTTC. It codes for CASSLSAGPVSGANVLTF.

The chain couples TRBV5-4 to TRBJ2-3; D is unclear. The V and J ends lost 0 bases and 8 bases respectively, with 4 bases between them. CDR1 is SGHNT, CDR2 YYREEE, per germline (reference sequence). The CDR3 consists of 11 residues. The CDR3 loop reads CASSLDGTQYF. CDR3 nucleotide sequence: TGTGCCAGCAGCTTGGACGGTACGCAGTATTTT.

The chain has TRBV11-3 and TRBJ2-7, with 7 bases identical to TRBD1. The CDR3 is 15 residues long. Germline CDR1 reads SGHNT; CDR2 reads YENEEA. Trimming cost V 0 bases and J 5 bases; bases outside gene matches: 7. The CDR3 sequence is CASSLDSQGFDEQYF. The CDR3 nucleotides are TGTGCCAGCAGCTTAGACTCACAGGGGTTCGACGAGCAGTACTTC.

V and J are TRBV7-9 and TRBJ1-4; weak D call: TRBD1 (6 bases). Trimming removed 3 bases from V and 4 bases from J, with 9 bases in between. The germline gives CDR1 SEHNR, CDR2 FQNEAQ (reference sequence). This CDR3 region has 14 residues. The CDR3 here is CASSLDSYNEKLFF. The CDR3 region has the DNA TGTGCCAGCAGCTTGGACAGTTATAATGAAAAACTGTTTTTT.

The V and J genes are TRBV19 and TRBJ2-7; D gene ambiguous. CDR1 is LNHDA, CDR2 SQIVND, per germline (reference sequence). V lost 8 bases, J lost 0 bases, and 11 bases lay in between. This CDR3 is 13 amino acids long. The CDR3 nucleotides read TGTGCCAGTTCAACCATACTCTCCTACGAGCAGTACTTC. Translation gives CASSTILSYEQYF.

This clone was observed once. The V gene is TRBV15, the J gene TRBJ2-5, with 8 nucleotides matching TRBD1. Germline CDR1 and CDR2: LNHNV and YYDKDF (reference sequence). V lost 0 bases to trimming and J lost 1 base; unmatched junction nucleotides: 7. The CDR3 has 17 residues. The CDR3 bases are TGTGCCACCAGCAGAGATTTGGGGGACAGGCGCCAAGAGACCCAGTACTTC. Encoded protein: CATSRDLGDRRQETQYF.

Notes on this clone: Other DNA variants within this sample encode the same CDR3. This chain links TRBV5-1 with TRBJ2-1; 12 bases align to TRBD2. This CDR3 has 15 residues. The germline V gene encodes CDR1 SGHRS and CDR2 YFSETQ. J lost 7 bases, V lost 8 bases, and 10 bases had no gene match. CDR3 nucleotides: TGCGCCAGTAGCCTAAATGGACTAGCGGGGAATGAGCAGTTCTTC. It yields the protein CASSLNGLAGNEQFF. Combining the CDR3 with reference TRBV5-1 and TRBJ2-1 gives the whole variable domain KAGVTQTPRYLIKTRGQQVTLSCSPISGHRSVSWYQQTPGQGLQFLFEYFSETQRNKGNFPGRFSGRQFSNSRSEMNVSTLELGDSALYLCASSLNGLAGNEQFFGPGTRLTVL.

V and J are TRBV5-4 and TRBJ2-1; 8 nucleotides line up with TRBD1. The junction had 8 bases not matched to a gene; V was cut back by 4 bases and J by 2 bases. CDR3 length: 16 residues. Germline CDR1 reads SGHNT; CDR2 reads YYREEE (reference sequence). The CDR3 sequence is CASSPNRGAAYNEQFF. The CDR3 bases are TGTGCCAGCAGCCCGAACAGGGGGGCGGCCTACAATGAGCAGTTCTTC.